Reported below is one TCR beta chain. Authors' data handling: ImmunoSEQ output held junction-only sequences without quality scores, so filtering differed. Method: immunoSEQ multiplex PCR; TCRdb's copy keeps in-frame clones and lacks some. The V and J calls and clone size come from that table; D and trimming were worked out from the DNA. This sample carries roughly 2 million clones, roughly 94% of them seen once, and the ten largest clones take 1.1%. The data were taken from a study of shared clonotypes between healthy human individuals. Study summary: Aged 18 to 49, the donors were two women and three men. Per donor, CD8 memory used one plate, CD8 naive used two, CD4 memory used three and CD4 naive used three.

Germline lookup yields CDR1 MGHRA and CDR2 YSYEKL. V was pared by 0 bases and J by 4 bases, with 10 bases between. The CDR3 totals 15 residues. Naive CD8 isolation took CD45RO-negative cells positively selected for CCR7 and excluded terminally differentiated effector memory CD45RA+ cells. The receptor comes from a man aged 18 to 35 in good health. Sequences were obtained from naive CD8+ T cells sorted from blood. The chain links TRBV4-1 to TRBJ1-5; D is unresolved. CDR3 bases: TGCGCCAGCAGCCAAGATTCCAGGATGAATCAGCCCCAGCATTTT. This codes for CASSQDSRMNQPQHF.